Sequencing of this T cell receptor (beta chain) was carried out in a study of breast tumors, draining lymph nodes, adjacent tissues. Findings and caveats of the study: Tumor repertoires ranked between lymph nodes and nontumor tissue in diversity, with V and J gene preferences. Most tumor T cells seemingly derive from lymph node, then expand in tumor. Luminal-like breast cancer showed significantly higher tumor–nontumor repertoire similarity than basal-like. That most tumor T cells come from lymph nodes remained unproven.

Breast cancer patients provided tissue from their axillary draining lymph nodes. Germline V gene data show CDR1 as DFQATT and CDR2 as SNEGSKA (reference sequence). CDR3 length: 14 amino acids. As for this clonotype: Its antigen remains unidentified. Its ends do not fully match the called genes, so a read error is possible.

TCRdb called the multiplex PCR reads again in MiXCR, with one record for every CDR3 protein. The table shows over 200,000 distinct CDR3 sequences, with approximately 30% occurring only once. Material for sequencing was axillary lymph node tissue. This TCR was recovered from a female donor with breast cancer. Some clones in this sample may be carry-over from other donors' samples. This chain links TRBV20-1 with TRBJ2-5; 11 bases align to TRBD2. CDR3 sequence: CSASGLAGQATQYF. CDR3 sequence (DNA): TGCAGTGCTAGCGGACTAGCGGGCCAAGCGACCCAGTACTTC.